Below, one T cell receptor beta chain is given with its context. What it binds is unknown. The source of the sample is a study of T cell responses to AZD1222 COVID-19 vaccine. Whole-study findings and limits: White British people made up most donors, females outnumbered males, and clonal diversity was possibly underestimated.

Generated by immunoSEQ multiplex PCR, the TCRdb table keeps only in-frame clones and is missing some. The sample lists 80,000 to 100,000 clones, roughly 88% occurring once. The CDR3 length is 15 residues. The germline gives CDR1 GTSNPN, CDR2 SVGIG (reference sequence). J was trimmed by 2 bases and V by 0 bases; bases with no gene match: 4. Sequencing used peripheral blood, obtained 28 days after the second AZD1222 dose. This clonotype was obtained from an adult who received the AZD1222 COVID-19 vaccine. This chain uses TRBV30 with TRBJ1-5; 7 bases line up with TRBD1. CDR3 DNA sequence: TGTGCCTGGAGTGTAGGCAGGGGGGGCAATCAGCCCCAGCATTTT. This sequence encodes CAWSVGRGGNQPQHF.